A selection of T cell receptor beta chains follows, all from one sample in a study of blood T cell repertoires in COVID-19. Produced via immunoSEQ multiplex PCR; TCRdb's table is partial and in-frame only. The table has a few hundred thousand clones, under 90% seen once. The sample taken for sequencing was PBMCs or T cells enriched from blood (not recorded which). Source of these receptors: a woman in her twenties or thirties who had recovered from COVID-19. The CDR3 runs from the conserved cysteine through the conserved F or W. D genes are given only for firm matches. The size of a clone is reported for some rows only, either as once, few or many, or as a class for expanded clones.

clone size,V gene,J gene,D gene,CDR3 DNA,CDR3 protein
.,TRBV5-1,TRBJ1-2,.,TGCGCCAGCAGCTTGGCCGGACATAACTATGGCTACACCTTC,CASSLAGHNYGYTF
.,TRBV29-1,TRBJ2-3,.,TGCAGCGCCGACACTAGCACAGATACGCAGTATTTT,CSADTSTDTQYF
.,TRBV5-1,TRBJ1-2,.,TGCGCCAGCAGCTTCGGCAGTATGACTTATGGCTACACCTTC,CASSFGSMTYGYTF
.,TRBV5-1,TRBJ2-7,TRBD2,TGCGCCAGCAGCTTGTTCTCTCTCAAGGCGGGAGTGTTCGGCGAGCAGTACTTC,CASSLFSLKAGVFGEQYF
.,TRBV25-1,TRBJ1-1,.,TGTGCCAGCAGTCAGGGAGGGTACACTGAAGCTTTCTTT,CASSQGGYTEAFF
.,TRBV9,TRBJ2-7,.,TGTGCCAGCAGCGTATCGGGGAATGGGTACGAGCAGTACTTC,CASSVSGNGYEQYF
.,TRBV7-2,TRBJ2-1,TRBD2,TGTGCCAGCAGCCCCAGTTATAGACTAGCGGGAGTCTCCTACAATGAGCAGTTCTTC,CASSPSYRLAGVSYNEQFF
.,TRBV5-8,TRBJ1-2,TRBD1,TGTGCCATCCCTGACGGACAGGGGCGAAACTATGGCTACACCTTC,CAIPDGQGRNYGYTF
.,TRBV5-1,TRBJ1-1,.,TGCGCCAGTAAGGTACAGGAGATGAACACTGAAGCTTTCTTT,CASKVQEMNTEAFF
.,TRBV6-5,TRBJ1-3,TRBD1,TGTGCCAGCAGTTACTCGACAGGGACTGGAAACACCATATATTTT,CASSYSTGTGNTIYF
once,TRBV5-4,TRBJ2-5,.,TGTGCCAGCAGCTTGACCCCCAGAGAGACCCAGTACTTC,CASSLTPRETQYF
.,TRBV4-1,TRBJ2-5,TRBD1,TGCGCCAGCAGCCAAGTCTTTGTTCTCAGGACAGGGTTTATACAGACCCAGTACTTC,CASSQVFVLRTGFIQTQYF
once,TRBV11-2,TRBJ2-7,.,TGTGCCAGCAGCTTAGGGTTGGTTAGCTCCCACGAGCAGTACTTC,CASSLGLVSSHEQYF
.,TRBV13,TRBJ2-1,TRBD2,TGTGCCAGCAGCTTAGGCCTAGCGGGGTACAATGAGCAGTTCTTC,CASSLGLAGYNEQFF
.,TRBV28,TRBJ1-5,.,TGTGCCAGCAGTTTAAACAGCGGAGGGTATAGCAATCAGCCCCAGCATTTT,CASSLNSGGYSNQPQHF
.,TRBV7-6,TRBJ2-3,.,TGTGCCAGCAGCACCTTAAGGGGTTGGCAGGGCACAGATACGCAGTATTTT,CASSTLRGWQGTDTQYF
.,TRBV6-5,TRBJ1-6,.,TGTGCCAGCACTAGGGACGATACAGGGTCACCCCTCCACTTT,CASTRDDTGSPLHF
once,TRBV7-2,TRBJ1-5,.,TGTGCCAGCAGCCGACAGAACAATCAGCCCCAGCATTTT,CASSRQNNQPQHF
.,TRBV25-1,TRBJ1-4,TRBD1,TGTGCCAGCAGTGGGATCAGGGGGTATCGTGAAAAACTGTTTTTT,CASSGIRGYREKLFF
.,TRBV27,TRBJ2-5,.,TGTGCCAGCAGTTTACAGACAGGCCAAGAGACCCAGTACTTC,CASSLQTGQETQYF
.,TRBV24-1,TRBJ2-1,TRBD2,TGTGCCACCAGTGATTTGGGGCGGGAGCGGGGCAATGAGCAGTTCTTC,CATSDLGRERGNEQFF
.,TRBV29-1,TRBJ2-3,.,TGCAGCGCCGAAGGGGCAGTATTGGATACGCAGTATTTT,CSAEGAVLDTQYF
.,TRBV19,TRBJ2-3,TRBD1,TGTGCCAGTAGTAATCCACTACAGGGGCGGGCGCAGTATTTT,CASSNPLQGRAQYF
few,TRBV29-1,TRBJ1-3,.,TGCAGCGTCGTCTACGGTGGAAACACCATATATTTT,CSVVYGGNTIYF
.,TRBV2,TRBJ1-5,.,TGTGCCAGCAGTGGCCCGGAGCAGCAATATAGCAATCAGCCCCAGCATTTT,CASSGPEQQYSNQPQHF
.,TRBV27,TRBJ2-1,TRBD2,TGTGCCAGCAGTTTGGGGACTAGCGCACACAATGAGCAGTTCTTC,CASSLGTSAHNEQFF
.,TRBV6-5,TRBJ1-6,.,TGTGCCAGCAGTTACGGGGGGACGAATTCACCCCTCCACTTT,CASSYGGTNSPLHF
.,TRBV18,TRBJ1-6,.,TGTGCCAGCTCACCAAGGACAGATAATTCACCCCTCCACTTT,CASSPRTDNSPLHF
.,TRBV28,TRBJ1-5,.,TGTGCCAGCGCTACACAGGGTTTTATGGATCAGCCCCAGCATTTT,CASATQGFMDQPQHF
.,TRBV18,TRBJ2-5,.,TGTGCCAGCTCACAGGGGTACCAAGAGACCCAGTACTTC,CASSQGYQETQYF
.,TRBV10-3,TRBJ2-3,.,TGTGCCATCAGTGATAGCGGCCCTGGCACAGATACGCAGTATTTT,CAISDSGPGTDTQYF
.,TRBV6-6,TRBJ2-2,.,TGTGCCAGCAGTTACTCGAGACGGGAGAACACCGGGGAGCTGTTTTTT,CASSYSRRENTGELFF
once,TRBV5-6,TRBJ2-1,.,TGTGCCAGCAGCTTGGACGATTGGAGCCCTAGCAATGAGCAGTTCTTC,CASSLDDWSPSNEQFF
once,TRBV5-1,TRBJ1-1,TRBD1,TGCGCCAGCAGCAGCACCGGGACAGGGAGAACTGAAGCTTTCTTT,CASSSTGTGRTEAFF
.,TRBV6-5,TRBJ1-1,.,TGTGCCAGCAGTTACGGAGGGGAGTTGATTGAAGCTTTCTTT,CASSYGGELIEAFF
.,TRBV19,TRBJ1-5,.,TGTGCCAGTAGTATGCCAAGAAGACAGAATCAGCCCCAGCATTTT,CASSMPRRQNQPQHF